This T cell receptor beta chain was sequenced in a study of blood T cell repertoires in COVID-19. Study-wide background: From the United States, Italy and Spain came samples of acute and convalescent COVID-19.

Germline values: CDR1 SGHNT, CDR2 YYREEE (reference sequence). The junction had 6 bases not matched to a gene; V was cut back by 3 bases and J by 5 bases. CDR3 length equals 17 residues. In the authors' workflow: By means of reference gene primer amplification, nucleated cell counts were estimated. The method was immunoSEQ multiplex PCR; TCRdb's version includes in-frame clones alone and lacks a portion of them. That table is the source of V, J and clone size, and D and trimming were worked out from the DNA. Here the sample spans about 230,000 clones, 80% to 85% being singletons. The sequencing input was peripheral blood. The chain carries TRBV5-4 and TRBJ2-2, with 14 bases identical to TRBD2. The receptor comes from a man in his forties with acute or convalescent COVID-19. CDR3 nucleotide sequence: TGTGCCAGCAGCTCAGGGACTAGCGGGAGAGGTACCGGGGAGCTGTTTTTT. Amino acid sequence: CASSSGTSGRGTGELFF.